The 2 T cell receptor beta chains given below trace back to one sample, sequenced in a study of identical twins. TCRdb used MiXCR to reprocess the 5' RACE reads, holding one entry per CDR3 protein. The sample records fewer than 900,000 distinct CDR3 sequences, about 20% being singletons. These data are also associated with another study on T cells expressing NK-cell markers.

The sample taken for sequencing was PBMCs. The origin of the receptors is a woman aged 18 to 35 in good health.

This clonotype was counted between two and nine times. V gene TRBV12-5 combines with J gene TRBJ2-3, with TRBD2 identical over 13 bases. This CDR3 contains 16 residues. With V trimmed by 2 bases and J by 3 bases, 2 bases remained unmatched. Germline CDR1 is LGHNT and CDR2 is FRNRAP. The CDR3 DNA follows: TGTGCTAGTGGTTTGACGGGACTAGCGGGGACAGATACGCAGTATTTT. It yields the protein CASGLTGLAGTDTQYF.

The chain is built from TRBV27 and TRBJ2-1, with 7 nucleotides matching TRBD2. J lost 5 bases, V lost 5 bases, and 9 bases had no gene match. The germline V gene has CDR1 MNHEY and CDR2 SMNVEV (reference sequence). This CDR3 has 15 residues. CDR3 DNA: TGTGCCAGCAGTCCTGATTCCGGGAGGAACAATGAGCAGTTCTTC. Translation gives CASSPDSGRNNEQFF.